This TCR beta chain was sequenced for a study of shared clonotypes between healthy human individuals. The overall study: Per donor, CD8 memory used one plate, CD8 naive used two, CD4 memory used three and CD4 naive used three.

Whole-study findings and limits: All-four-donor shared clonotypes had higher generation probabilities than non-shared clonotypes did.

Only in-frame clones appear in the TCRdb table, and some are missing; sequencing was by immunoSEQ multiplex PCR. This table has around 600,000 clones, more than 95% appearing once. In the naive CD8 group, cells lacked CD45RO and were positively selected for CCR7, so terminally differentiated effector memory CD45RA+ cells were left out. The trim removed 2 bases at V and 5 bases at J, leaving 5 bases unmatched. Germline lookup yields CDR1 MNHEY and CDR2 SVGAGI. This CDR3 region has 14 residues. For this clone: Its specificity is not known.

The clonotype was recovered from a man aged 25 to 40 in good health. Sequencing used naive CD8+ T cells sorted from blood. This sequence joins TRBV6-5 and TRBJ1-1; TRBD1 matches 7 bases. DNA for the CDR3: TGTGCCAGCAGTTACAGGGGGCCGAGGACTGAAGCTTTCTTT. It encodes CASSYRGPRTEAFF.